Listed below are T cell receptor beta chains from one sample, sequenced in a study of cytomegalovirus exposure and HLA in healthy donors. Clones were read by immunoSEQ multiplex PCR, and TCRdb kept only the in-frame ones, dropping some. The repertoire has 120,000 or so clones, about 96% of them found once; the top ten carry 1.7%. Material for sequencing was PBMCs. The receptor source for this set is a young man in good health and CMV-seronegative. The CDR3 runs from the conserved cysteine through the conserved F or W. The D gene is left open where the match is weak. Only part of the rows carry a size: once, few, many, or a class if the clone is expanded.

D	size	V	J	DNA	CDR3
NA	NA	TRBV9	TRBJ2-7	TGTGCCAGCAGCGCCCAGGAGGGTCTCGGCGTCCACGAGCAGTACTTC	CASSAQEGLGVHEQYF
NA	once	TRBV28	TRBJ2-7	TGTGCCAGCAGTTTTCGGTCCTACGAGCAGTACTTC	CASSFRSYEQYF
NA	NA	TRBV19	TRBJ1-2	TGTGCCAGTAGTCCAGGGTTGACCGCGCCTGGCTACACCTTC	CASSPGLTAPGYTF
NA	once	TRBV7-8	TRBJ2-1	TGTGCCAGCAGCTTACCACTCCCCAATGAGCAGTTCTTC	CASSLPLPNEQFF
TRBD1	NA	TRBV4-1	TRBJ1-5	TGCGCCAGCAGCCCTACAGGGGGGGAGTATCAGCCCCAGCATTTT	CASSPTGGEYQPQHF
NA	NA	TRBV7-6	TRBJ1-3	TGTGCCAGCAGCCGACGGCCCACCTTGGGAGTTTACTCTGGAAACACCATATATTTT	CASSRRPTLGVYSGNTIYF
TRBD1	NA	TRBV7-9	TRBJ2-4	TGTGCCAGCAGCTTAGAGACGGAGGACAGGGTGAGAAACATTCAGTACTTC	CASSLETEDRVRNIQYF
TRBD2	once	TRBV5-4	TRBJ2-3	TGTGCCAGCAGCTCGGGACTAGCGGGAGGGCCGGGCACAGATACGCAGTATTTT	CASSSGLAGGPGTDTQYF
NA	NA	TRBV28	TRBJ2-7	TGTGCCAGCAGGCCAGGGGCAGGGGCCTACGAGCAGTACTTC	CASRPGAGAYEQYF
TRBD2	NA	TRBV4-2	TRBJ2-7	TGTGCCAGCAGCCAAGATTTCGCGGGAGCCTCCTACGAGCAGTACTTC	CASSQDFAGASYEQYF
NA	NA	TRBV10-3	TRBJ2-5	TGTGCCATCAGTGAGTCAGGGGGAGTAGAGACCCAGTACTTC	CAISESGGVETQYF
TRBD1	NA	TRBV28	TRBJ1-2	TGTGCCAGCAGTTTGGGACAGGGATTTAACTATGGCTACACCTTC	CASSLGQGFNYGYTF
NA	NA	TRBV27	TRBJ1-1	TGTGCCAGCAGTGGGTATGGGGCGAGTGAAGCTTTCTTT	CASSGYGASEAFF
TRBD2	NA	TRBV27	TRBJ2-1	TGTGCCAGCGGAAATTTAGGACTAGGCGATGAGCAGTTCTTC	CASGNLGLGDEQFF
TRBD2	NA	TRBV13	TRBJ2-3	TGTGCCAGCAGCCGACCACTAGCGGGAGGAGCAACAGATACGCAGTATTTT	CASSRPLAGGATDTQYF
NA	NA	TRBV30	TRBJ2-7	TGTGCCTGGAGTGTTCGGTACGAGCAGTACTTC	CAWSVRYEQYF
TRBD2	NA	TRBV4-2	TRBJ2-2	TGTGCCAGCAGCTCTACTAGCGGGATGAACACCGGGGAGCTGTTTTTT	CASSSTSGMNTGELFF
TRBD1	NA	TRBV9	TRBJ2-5	TGTGCCAGCAGCCAACAGGGGGCTGAGACCCAGTACTTC	CASSQQGAETQYF
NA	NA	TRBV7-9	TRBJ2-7	TGTGCCAGCAGCTTAGGGAGGCGGCCGGGACACTACGAGCAGTACTTC	CASSLGRRPGHYEQYF
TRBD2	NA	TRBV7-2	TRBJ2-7	TGTGCCAGCAGCCTTGTCCCCCCTAGCGGGAGAAGGTACGAGCAGTACTTC	CASSLVPPSGRRYEQYF
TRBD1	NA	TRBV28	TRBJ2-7	TGTGCCAGCAGTTTAGGGCGACAGGGGGAGTGGCAGTACTTC	CASSLGRQGEWQYF
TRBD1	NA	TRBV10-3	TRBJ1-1	TGTGCCATCAGCCGGACAGGGGGTGACACTGAAGCTTTCTTT	CAISRTGGDTEAFF
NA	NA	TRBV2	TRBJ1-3	TGTGCCAGCAGTGCCCCCGTCCCAGACACCATATATTTT	CASSAPVPDTIYF
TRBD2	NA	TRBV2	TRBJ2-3	TGTGCCACCGGGCTAGCGGACACAGATACGCAGTATTTT	CATGLADTDTQYF
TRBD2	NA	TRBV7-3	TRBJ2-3	TGTGCCAGCAGCCTGACTAGCGGAACAGATACGCAGTATTTT	CASSLTSGTDTQYF
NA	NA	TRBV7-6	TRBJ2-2	TGTGCCAGCAGCTTAAGGGACTCCCCCGGGGAGCTGTTTTTT	CASSLRDSPGELFF
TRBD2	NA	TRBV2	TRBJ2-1	TGTGCCAGCAATAGTTGGACTAGCGGGAGGGATGAGCAGTTCTTC	CASNSWTSGRDEQFF
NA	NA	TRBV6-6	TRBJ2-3	TGTGCCAGCAGTTACTCGAGAAGTGGCACAGATACGCAGTATTTT	CASSYSRSGTDTQYF
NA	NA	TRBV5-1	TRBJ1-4	TGCGCCAGCAGCTTCCAGGGGTTTAATGAAAAACTGTTTTTT	CASSFQGFNEKLFF
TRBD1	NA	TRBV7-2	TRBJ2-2	TGTGCCAGCAGCTTAAGGGCGGGACAGGGTCGCACCGGGGAGCTGTTTTTT	CASSLRAGQGRTGELFF
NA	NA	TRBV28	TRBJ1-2	TGTGCCAGCAGTGCCCGTAGGAGCGACTATGGCTACACCTTC	CASSARRSDYGYTF
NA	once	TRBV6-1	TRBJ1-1	TGTGCCAGCAGTGAAAATAGGAACACTGAAGCTTTCTTT	CASSENRNTEAFF
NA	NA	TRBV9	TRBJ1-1	TGTGCCAGCAGCGTACCAGATATGAACACTGAAGCTTTCTTT	CASSVPDMNTEAFF
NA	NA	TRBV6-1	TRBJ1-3	TGTGCCAGCAGTGAGAGGGTCGGAAACACCATATATTTT	CASSERVGNTIYF
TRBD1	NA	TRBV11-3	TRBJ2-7	TGTGCCAGCAGCTTAGCCGGGACAGACTACGAGCAGTACTTC	CASSLAGTDYEQYF
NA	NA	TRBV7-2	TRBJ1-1	TGTGCCAGCAGCTTAGGCCGGGAGAACACTGAAGCTTTCTTT	CASSLGRENTEAFF
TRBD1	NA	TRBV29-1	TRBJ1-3	TGCAGCGTTGAAGTCTTACAGGGGGCTGGAAACACCATATATTTT	CSVEVLQGAGNTIYF
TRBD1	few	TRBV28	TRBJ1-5	TGTGCCAGCAGACAGGGACAGGGGAGGAAGGATCAGCCCCAGCATTTT	CASRQGQGRKDQPQHF
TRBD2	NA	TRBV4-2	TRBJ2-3	TGTGCCAGCAGCCCCTGGGACGCTAGCGGGACTATCACAGATACGCAGTATTTT	CASSPWDASGTITDTQYF
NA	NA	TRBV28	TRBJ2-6	TGTGCCAGCGGATTTCCCTCGGGAGACAGCCGTCTCTCTGGGGCCAACGTCCTGACTTTC	CASGFPSGDSRLSGANVLTF
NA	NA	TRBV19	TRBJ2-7	TGTGCCAGTAGTATCACACAGTCCTACGAGCAGTACTTC	CASSITQSYEQYF
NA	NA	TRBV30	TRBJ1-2	TGTGCCTGGACCGCCACAGGGAACTATGGCTACACCTTC	CAWTATGNYGYTF
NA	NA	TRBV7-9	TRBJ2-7	TGTGCCAGCAGCTTATCCGGGACTGTTCCCTACGAGCAGTACTTC	CASSLSGTVPYEQYF
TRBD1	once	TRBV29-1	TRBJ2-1	TGCAGCGTTACAGGGGGCTACCTAGATGAGCAGTTCTTC	CSVTGGYLDEQFF
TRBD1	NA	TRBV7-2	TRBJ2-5	TGTGCCAGCAGCCGTAAAGGGGGCCCAGAGACCCAGTACTTC	CASSRKGGPETQYF